This T cell receptor (beta chain) was documented in a study of beta chain features in type 1 diabetes. Study results and caveats: Shorter TCRB CDR3s, moderately but significantly so, marked every one of the four CD4+ subsets in Type 1 diabetes patients.

Expressed TCRB transcripts were sequenced after all isolated RNA was converted to cDNA. Clones were sequenced by immunoSEQ multiplex PCR, and TCRdb holds only the in-frame ones, with some missing. The data contain about 260,000 clones, around 20% of them singletons. About this clone: What it binds is not known.

Blood was drawn once from each donor into heparinised tubes. The draws averaged around 110 mL. Trimming pared 5 bases from V and 2 bases from J, leaving 12 bases between. There are 14 residues in the CDR3. Germline CDR1 reads GTSNPN; CDR2 reads SVGIG (reference sequence). The sequenced material came from naive CD4+ T cells from blood. This clonotype was sampled from a woman aged 40 to 50 with type 1 diabetes. V is TRBV30 and J is TRBJ1-4, with no clear D. This chain's CDR3 is CAWSRIGTNEKLFF. DNA of the CDR3: TGTGCCTGGTCGAGGATCGGGACTAATGAAAAACTGTTTTTT.